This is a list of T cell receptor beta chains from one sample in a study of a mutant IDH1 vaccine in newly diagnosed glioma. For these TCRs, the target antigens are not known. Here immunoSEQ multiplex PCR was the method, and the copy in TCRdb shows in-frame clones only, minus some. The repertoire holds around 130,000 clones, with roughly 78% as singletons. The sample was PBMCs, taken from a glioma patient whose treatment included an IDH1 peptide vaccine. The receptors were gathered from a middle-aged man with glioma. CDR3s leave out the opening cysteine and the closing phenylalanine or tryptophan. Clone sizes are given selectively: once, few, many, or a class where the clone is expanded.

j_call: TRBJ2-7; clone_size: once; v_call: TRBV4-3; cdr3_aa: ASSQDTRSYEQY
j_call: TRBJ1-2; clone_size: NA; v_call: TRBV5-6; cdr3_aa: ASSLAAAIYGYT
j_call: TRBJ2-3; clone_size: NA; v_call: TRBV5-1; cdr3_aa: ASSLGGLSGQPAQY
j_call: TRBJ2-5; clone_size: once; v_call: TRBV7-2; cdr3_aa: ASSVLGGETQY
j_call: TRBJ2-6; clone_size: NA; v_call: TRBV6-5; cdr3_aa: ASSYDSGANVLT
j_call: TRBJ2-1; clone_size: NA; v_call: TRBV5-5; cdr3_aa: ASSLEGALYNEQF
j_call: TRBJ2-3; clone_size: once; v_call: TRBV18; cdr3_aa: ASSPRNREGVTDTQY
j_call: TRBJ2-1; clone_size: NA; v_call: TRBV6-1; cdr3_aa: ASSEEGAGYNEQF
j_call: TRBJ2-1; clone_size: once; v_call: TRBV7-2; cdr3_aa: ASSLARLAGGLEQF
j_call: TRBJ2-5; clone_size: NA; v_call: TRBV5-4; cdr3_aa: ASSWTGGALGETQY
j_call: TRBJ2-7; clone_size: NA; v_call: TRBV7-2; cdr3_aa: ASTQQGGSYEQY
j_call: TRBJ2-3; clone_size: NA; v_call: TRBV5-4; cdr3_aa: ASSFRARGPSDTQY
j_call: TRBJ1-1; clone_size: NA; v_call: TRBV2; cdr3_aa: ASSEGTGGPEAF
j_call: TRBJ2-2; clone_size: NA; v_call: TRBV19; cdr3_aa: ASSINRWPSTGELF
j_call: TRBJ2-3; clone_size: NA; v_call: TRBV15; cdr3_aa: ATSRDIGVTDTQY
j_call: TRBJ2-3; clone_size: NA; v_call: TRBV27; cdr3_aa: ASSLRGWLAGADTQY
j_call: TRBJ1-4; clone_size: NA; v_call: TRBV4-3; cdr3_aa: ASSQGAQGANEKLF
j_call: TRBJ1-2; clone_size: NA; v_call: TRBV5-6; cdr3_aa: ASSPPWENYGYT
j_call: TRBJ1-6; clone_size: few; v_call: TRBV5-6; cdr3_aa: ASSFWAGDPLH
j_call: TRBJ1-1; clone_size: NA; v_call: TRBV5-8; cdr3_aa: ASSLQGQGISMNTEAF
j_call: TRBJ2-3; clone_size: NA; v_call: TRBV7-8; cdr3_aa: ASSLEDRGPADTQY
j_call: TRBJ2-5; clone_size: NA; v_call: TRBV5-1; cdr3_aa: ASSSRGWEETQY
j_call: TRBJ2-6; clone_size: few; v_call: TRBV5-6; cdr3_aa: ASSQTGANVLT
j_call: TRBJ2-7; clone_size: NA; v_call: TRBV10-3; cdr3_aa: AISESGRDEQY
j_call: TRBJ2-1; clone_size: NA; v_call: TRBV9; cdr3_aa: ASSGVAGTGDEQF
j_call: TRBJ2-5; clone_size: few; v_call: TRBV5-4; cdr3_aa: ASSSRALYQETQY
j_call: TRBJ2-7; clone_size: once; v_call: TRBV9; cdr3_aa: ASSVVGKASEQY
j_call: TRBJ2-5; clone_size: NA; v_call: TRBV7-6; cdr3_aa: ASSLGSGTGPHETQY
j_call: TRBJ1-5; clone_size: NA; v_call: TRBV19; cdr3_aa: ASSDPGQEVRNQPQH
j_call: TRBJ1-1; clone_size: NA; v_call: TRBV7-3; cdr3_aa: ASSLKRNTEAF
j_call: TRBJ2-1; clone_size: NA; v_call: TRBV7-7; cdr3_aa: ASSSLAGSEQF
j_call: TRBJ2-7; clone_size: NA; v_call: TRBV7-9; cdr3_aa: ASSPAGQGTYEQY
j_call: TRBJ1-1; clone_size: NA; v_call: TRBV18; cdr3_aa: ASSPIDRGGPEAF
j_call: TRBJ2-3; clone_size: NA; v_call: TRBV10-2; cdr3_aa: ASRVAGARTDTQY
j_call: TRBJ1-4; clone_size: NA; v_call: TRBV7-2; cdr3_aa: ASSLRGPSTNEKLF
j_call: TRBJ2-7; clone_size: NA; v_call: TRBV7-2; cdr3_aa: ASSLGGRAGKIEQY
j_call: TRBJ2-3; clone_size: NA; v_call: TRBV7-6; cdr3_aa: ASSISTGGTDTQY
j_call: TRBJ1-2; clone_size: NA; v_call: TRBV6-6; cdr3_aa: ASSYGTNYGYT
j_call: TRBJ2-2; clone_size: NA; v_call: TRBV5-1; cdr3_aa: ASSFSRSPSSNTGELF
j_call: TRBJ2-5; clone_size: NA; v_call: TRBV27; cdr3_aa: ASSTFGGDQETQY